Included here is one T cell receptor (beta chain) sequence, with context. The CDR3 sequence is 16 residues long. The V gene's germline CDR1 is MDHEN and CDR2 SYDVKM. V shed 5 bases, J shed 4 bases, and the junction held 13 bases outside the gene matches. This entry is derived from a study of blood T cell repertoires in COVID-19. About the study: The United States, Italy and Spain provided the acute and convalescent COVID-19 samples. In each case, the material was cDNA or gDNA derived from T cells, B-cell-depleted T cells, or PBMCs.

Sequencing used immunoSEQ multiplex PCR; TCRdb keeps in-frame clones, though not all of them. The repertoire includes 200,000 or so clones, 75% to 85% of them detected once, and about 12% sits in the top ten. Sequencing was done on a sample of peripheral blood. This rearrangement joins TRBV28 to TRBJ1-2; 7 bases are shared with TRBD1. This sequence originates from a human donor in a cohort sampled during active COVID-19. The CDR3 loop reads CASSQPGQRTGYGYTF. In DNA, the CDR3 is TGTGCCAGCAGTCAGCCGGGACAGCGGACTGGCTATGGCTACACCTTC.